The sequence of this T cell receptor (beta chain) was determined in a study of CD8 T cells in Susac syndrome. Negative isolation was used for CD8+ and CD4+ T cells, and FACS enrichment was applied to TEMRA cells. With random hexamers, roughly 0.45 to 1 ug RNA was reverse transcribed. An immunoSEQ multiplex PCR generated amplified TCR beta CDR3 products spanning 54 Vbeta and 13 Jbeta. TCRdb ran MiXCR on the immunoSEQ multiplex PCR reads and lists one entry per CDR3 protein. The sample has more than 150,000 distinct CDR3 sequences; approximately 90% are singletons. The sequencing input was CD4+ T cells from PBMCs. The TCR was taken from a human donor in good health.

In nucleotides, the CDR3 is TGTGCCTGGGGGGTCGCAGATACGCAGTATTTT. Its protein product is CAWGVADTQYF. This chain joins TRBV30 and TRBJ2-3; the D is unclear. V was cut by 5 bases and J by 4 bases, with 7 bases left in between. The CDR3 sequence is 11 residues long. Per germline, CDR1 GTSNPN and CDR2 SVGIG (reference sequence).